The 24 T cell receptor beta chains given below trace back to one sample, sequenced in a study of a mutant IDH1 vaccine in newly diagnosed glioma (dated by TCRdb to the early 2020s). The antigens for these receptors are not known. The sample's time point label, in plain terms: week 11, during vaccination. Each vaccine dose was 300 ug of a 20-mer mutant IDH1 peptide in Montanide, given subcutaneously with topical imiquimod. Library preparation used the immunoSEQ multiplex PCR assay. Entries here come from immuneACCESS through TCRdb and include only in-frame sequences with V and J called. Some clones fail to appear in such tables; in the studies checked, an unresolved V gene covers under half of the shortfall, and the cause of the remainder is unknown. For this sample the table gives about 130,000 clones, of which about four fifths were detected only once. The top ten clonotypes cover 4.5% to 7% of the sample.

This material consisted of PBMCs, taken from a glioma patient whose treatment included an IDH1 peptide vaccine. The receptors come from a middle-aged man with glioma.

The chain employs TRBV7-2 and TRBJ1-6; the D gene is possibly TRBD1 (6 bases). Between the trimmed V and J ends, which lost 5 bases and 5 bases, there was a span of 16 bases. This CDR3 contains 16 residues. Germline V gene sequence: CDR1 SGHTA, CDR2 FQGNSA. CDR3 amino acids: CASSLERTEHNSPLHF. In DNA form, the CDR3 reads TGTGCCAGCAGCCTTGAGCGGACAGAACATAATTCACCCCTCCACTTT.

The chain uses TRBV7-3 and TRBJ2-1; 12 bases agree with TRBD1. In germline, CDR1 is SGHTA, CDR2 FQGTGA. The CDR3 length is 16 residues. J lost 7 bases, V lost 5 bases, and 9 bases had no gene match. Written as DNA, the CDR3 is TGTGCCAGCAGCCCAAGAGGGGGACAGGGGGCAAATGAGCAGTTCTTC. Translated: CASSPRGGQGANEQFF.

The chain recombines TRBV6-1 with TRBJ1-5; D is perhaps TRBD1 (5 bases). CDR3 length: 13 amino acids. V gave up 3 bases and J gave up 7 bases, with 10 bases separating them. Germline values: CDR1 MNHNS, CDR2 SASEGT. This CDR3 reads CASSDGDGQPQHF. CDR3 bases: TGTGCCAGCAGTGACGGGGACGGCCAGCCCCAGCATTTT.

The chain recombines TRBV5-4 with TRBJ1-1; D call uncertain. Trimming stripped 1 base from V and 3 bases from J, with 7 bases between. Looked up from germline, CDR1 is SGHNT and CDR2 is YYREEE (reference sequence). This CDR3 comprises 13 residues. CDR3 bases: TGTGCCAGCAGCTTGCGGGTAGACACTGAAGCTTTCTTT. It specifies CASSLRVDTEAFF.

The chain uses TRBV2 and TRBJ2-5; D ambiguous. CDR1 SNHLY and CDR2 FYNNEI come from the germline V gene. The CDR3 contains 11 residues. The V and J ends lost 5 bases and 3 bases respectively, with 4 bases between them. The CDR3 DNA follows: TGTGCCAGCAGTCTAGAAGAGACCCAGTACTTC. It translates to CASSLEETQYF.

This chain joins TRBV5-1 and TRBJ2-2; D ambiguous. Deletions cut 2 bases from V and 4 bases from J, with 24 bases between. This CDR3 has 19 amino acids. Germline V gives CDR1 SGHRS, CDR2 YFSETQ. Here the CDR3 DNA reads TGCGCCAGCAGCTTCATCCACAGCCGTGCTCTTCGTGGCACCGGGGAGCTGTTTTTT. Its translation is CASSFIHSRALRGTGELFF.

The chain uses TRBV7-8 and TRBJ2-3, with 12 nucleotides matching TRBD2. The CDR3 has 16 residues. Germline loops: CDR1 SGHVS, CDR2 FQNEAQ. With 7 bases clipped from V and 1 base from J, the junction kept 6 bases outside the gene matches. CDR3 coding DNA: TGTGCCAGCACCCGGCTAGCGGGAGGGGGCACAGATACGCAGTATTTT. Protein product: CASTRLAGGGTDTQYF. Drawing the rest from reference TRBV7-8 and TRBJ2-3, the complete variable domain is GAGVSQSPRYKVAKRGQDVALRCDPISGHVSLFWYQQALGQGPEFLTYFQNEAQLDKSGLPSDRFFAERPEGSVSTLKIQRTQQEDSAVYLCASTRLAGGGTDTQYFGPGTRLTVL.

This clone was counted only a few times. The chain joins TRBV4-3 to TRBJ2-1; 13 bases map to TRBD2. The trim removed 4 bases at V and 8 bases at J, leaving 8 bases unmatched. The CDR3 contains 16 residues. The germline CDR1 and CDR2 sequences are LGHNA and YSLEER. The CDR3, as DNA: TGCGCCAGCAGCCGCAGCACTAGCGGGAGGGCCCATGAGCAGTTCTTC. The encoded protein is CASSRSTSGRAHEQFF.

The chain carries TRBV4-1 and TRBJ1-3, with TRBD1 matching over 7 bases. The CDR3 contains 16 residues. Per germline, CDR1 MGHRA and CDR2 YSYEKL. With 3 bases clipped from V and 7 bases from J, the junction kept 12 bases outside the gene matches. CDR3 region: CASSHRKGQRKNTIYF. CDR3 DNA: TGCGCCAGCAGCCACAGAAAGGGACAGAGGAAGAACACCATATATTTT.

A few counts support this clone. The chain recombines TRBV2 with TRBJ2-1; TRBD2 matches 12 bases. The V gene's germline CDR1 is SNHLY and CDR2 FYNNEI. This CDR3 comprises 15 residues. Losses at the gene ends were 10 bases for V and 4 bases for J; bases not matched to a gene: 8. CDR3 DNA sequence: TGTGCCACCAAAAGACTAGCGGGAGAGTACAATGAGCAGTTCTTC. It encodes CATKRLAGEYNEQFF.

This sequence joins TRBV6-1 and TRBJ1-2; 7 bases agree with TRBD1. Per the germline V gene, CDR1 is MNHNS and CDR2 is SASEGT. V was clipped by 8 bases and J by 0 bases; unmatched bases: 3. The CDR3 has 13 amino acids. In DNA, the CDR3 is TGTGCCAGCGTACAGGGGCCTAACTATGGCTACACCTTC. This sequence encodes CASVQGPNYGYTF.

V and J are TRBV5-5 and TRBJ2-7; D may match TRBD1 or TRBD2 (5 bases each). The germline V gene has CDR1 SGHKS and CDR2 YYEKEE (reference sequence). Trimming shortened V by 3 bases and J by 3 bases, and 7 bases separated the two germline ends. This CDR3 comprises 12 residues. The CDR3 spells CASSWGRYEQYF. The CDR3 coding sequence is TGTGCCAGCAGCTGGGGACGCTACGAGCAGTACTTC.

The chain combines TRBV2 with TRBJ1-2; no definite D call. This CDR3 contains 13 residues. Germline CDR1 is SNHLY and CDR2 is FYNNEI. V was trimmed by 4 bases and J by 3 bases, leaving 9 bases between them. CDR3 loop: CASSVGRDYGYTF. CDR3 nucleotide sequence: TGTGCCAGCAGTGTCGGGAGGGACTATGGCTACACCTTC.

V is TRBV7-2 and J is TRBJ1-1; 8 bases match TRBD1. Germline CDR1 and CDR2: SGHTA and FQGNSA. V trimming: 7 bases; J trimming: 5 bases; junction bases outside the gene matches: 12. This CDR3 is built from 15 residues. The CDR3 spells CASTRTGNVLTEAFF. The DNA of the CDR3 is TGTGCCAGCACTAGGACAGGGAATGTACTAACTGAAGCTTTCTTT.

CDR3 sequence reads: CASSRTSGSYEQYF. DNA of the CDR3: TGTGCCAGCAGCCGGACTAGCGGGAGTTACGAGCAGTACTTC. This chain connects TRBV7-6 to TRBJ2-7; 13 bases fit TRBD2. The trim removed 5 bases at V and 4 bases at J, leaving 2 bases unmatched. Germline assignment: CDR1 SGHVS and CDR2 FNYEAQ. This CDR3 contains 14 residues.

V and J are TRBV6-5 and TRBJ1-3; no clear D. With 5 bases removed from V and 0 bases from J, the gap between germline ends came to 11 bases. This CDR3 has 15 residues. Germline values: CDR1 MNHEY, CDR2 SVGAGI. CDR3: CASSHNRGSGNTIYF. As DNA, the CDR3 is TGTGCCAGCAGTCACAATCGGGGCTCTGGAAACACCATATATTTT.

The V call is TRBV7-9, the J call TRBJ1-5; D uncertain. CDR1 and CDR2 (germline): SEHNR, FQNEAQ (reference sequence). V lost 1 base and J lost 6, with 7 bases in between. There are 13 residues in the CDR3. The CDR3 sequence: CASSLELGQPQHF. DNA for the CDR3: TGTGCCAGCAGCTTAGAGTTGGGTCAGCCCCAGCATTTT.

This clone was seen once. V is TRBV9 and J is TRBJ1-1; D is uncertain. CDR3 length: 15 residues. Germline V lookup: CDR1 SGDLS, CDR2 YYNGEE. The ends were cut back, 0 bases at V and 2 bases at J, with 11 bases in the middle. The CDR3: CASSVGRASNTEAFF. CDR3 in DNA: TGTGCCAGCAGCGTAGGAAGGGCGTCCAACACTGAAGCTTTCTTT.

The rearrangement links TRBV5-1 to TRBJ2-3; 9 bases line up with TRBD2. The CDR3 consists of 17 residues. The germline V gene encodes CDR1 SGHRS and CDR2 YFSETQ. The V segment lost 4 bases and the J segment 1 base; nucleotides outside the gene matches: 10. The CDR3: CASSSSLSGGRTDTQYF. The CDR3 bases are TGCGCCAGCAGCAGCTCTCTCAGCGGGGGGCGCACAGATACGCAGTATTTT.

This chain connects TRBV7-2 to TRBJ2-5, with D maybe TRBD1 (6 bases). Per the germline V gene, CDR1 is SGHTA and CDR2 is FQGNSA. This CDR3 comprises 14 residues. With 3 bases removed from V and 1 base from J, the gap between germline ends came to 9 bases. The CDR3 bases are TGTGCCAGCAGCTTCTCCAGGGGCCAAGAGACCCAGTACTTC. Protein sequence: CASSFSRGQETQYF.

The rearrangement links TRBV6-6 to TRBJ1-2; 8 bases agree with TRBD1. The CDR3 totals 15 residues. The germline V gene has CDR1 MNHNY and CDR2 SVGAGI (reference sequence). V shed 4 bases and J 0 bases; nucleotides not matched to a gene: 4. The CDR3 protein is CASSFTGGANYGYTF. The CDR3 nucleotides are TGTGCCAGCAGTTTCACAGGGGGAGCTAACTATGGCTACACCTTC.

The chain uses TRBV19 and TRBJ1-1; the D is unclear. The CDR3 runs 15 residues. The germline CDR1 and CDR2 sequences are LNHDA and SQIVND (reference sequence). Trimming removed 1 base from V and 2 bases from J, with 11 bases in between. CDR3 loop: CASSIVGVRNTEAFF. CDR3 DNA: TGTGCCAGTAGTATAGTCGGGGTGAGAAACACTGAAGCTTTCTTT.

This chain uses TRBV6-5 with TRBJ1-1; no definite D call. Germline CDR1 MNHEY, CDR2 SVGAGI. There are 13 residues in the CDR3. Trimming stripped 6 bases from V and 1 base from J, with 9 bases between. The CDR3 DNA is TGTGCCAGCAGCACCGCGTCGAACACTGAAGCTTTCTTT. Protein: CASSTASNTEAFF.

The V call is TRBV27, the J call TRBJ1-1; 8 bases line up with TRBD1. Germline assignment: CDR1 MNHEY and CDR2 SMNVEV (reference sequence). This CDR3 contains 19 residues. V shed 4 bases, J shed 0 bases, and the junction held 16 bases outside the gene matches. CDR3 region: CASSSRDRQIGSMNTEAFF. The CDR3 bases are TGTGCCAGCAGTTCGCGGGACAGGCAAATCGGTTCCATGAACACTGAAGCTTTCTTT.